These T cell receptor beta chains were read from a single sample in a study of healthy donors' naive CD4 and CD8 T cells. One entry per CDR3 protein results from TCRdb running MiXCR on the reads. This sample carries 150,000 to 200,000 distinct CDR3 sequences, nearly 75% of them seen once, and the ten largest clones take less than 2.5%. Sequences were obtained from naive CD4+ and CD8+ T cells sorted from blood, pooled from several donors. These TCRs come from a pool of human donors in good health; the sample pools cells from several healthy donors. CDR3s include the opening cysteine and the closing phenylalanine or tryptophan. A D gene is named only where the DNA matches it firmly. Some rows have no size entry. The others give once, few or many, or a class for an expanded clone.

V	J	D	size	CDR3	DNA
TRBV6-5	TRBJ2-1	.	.	CASSYVYEDNEQFF	TGTGCCAGCAGTTACGTGTACGAGGACAATGAGCAGTTCTTC
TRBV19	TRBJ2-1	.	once	CASSIITGRYEQFF	TGTGCCAGTAGTATAATAACGGGGCGGTATGAGCAGTTCTTC
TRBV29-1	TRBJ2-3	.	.	CSVPFGGADTQYF	TGCAGCGTTCCCTTTGGGGGCGCAGATACGCAGTATTTT
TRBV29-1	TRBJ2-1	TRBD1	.	CSVEEDRGRFYNEQFF	TGCAGCGTTGAAGAGGACAGGGGGCGCTTCTACAATGAGCAGTTCTTC
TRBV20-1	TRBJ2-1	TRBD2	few	CSARGTSINEQFF	TGCAGTGCTAGAGGGACTAGCATCAATGAGCAGTTCTTC
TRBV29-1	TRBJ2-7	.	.	CSVEDGVGSEQYF	TGCAGCGTTGAGGACGGGGTAGGGAGCGAGCAGTACTTC
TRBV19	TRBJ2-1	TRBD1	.	CASSSVDRVYNEQFF	TGTGCCAGTAGTTCTGTGGACAGGGTCTACAATGAGCAGTTCTTC
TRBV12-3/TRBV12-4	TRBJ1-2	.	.	CASSKEDGYTF	TGTGCCAGCAGTAAGGAGGACGGCTACACCTTC
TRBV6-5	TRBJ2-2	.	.	CASSYSLSGELFF	TGTGCCAGCAGTTACTCTCTGTCCGGGGAGCTGTTTTTT
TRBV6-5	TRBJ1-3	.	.	CASSQTGHRNTIYF	TGTGCCAGCAGCCAGACTGGACACCGAAACACCATATATTTT
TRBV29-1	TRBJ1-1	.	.	CSVELWRPSNTEAFF	TGCAGCGTTGAATTGTGGAGACCCTCGAACACTGAAGCTTTCTTT
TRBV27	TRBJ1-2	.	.	CASSFRGGGYGYTF	TGTGCCAGCAGTTTTAGGGGCGGTGGCTATGGCTACACCTTC
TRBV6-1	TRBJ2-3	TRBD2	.	CASRQGLAGVRDTQYF	TGTGCCAGCAGGCAGGGACTAGCGGGAGTTCGGGATACGCAGTATTTT